This T cell receptor (beta chain) was found in a study of shared clonotypes between healthy human individuals. A word on this clone: The antigen is unknown.

Repertoires were generated with immunoSEQ multiplex PCR, while TCRdb's copy carries only in-frame clones and drops some. The data contain roughly 590,000 clones, just under 97% of them singletons. The V gene's germline CDR1 is MNHNY and CDR2 SVGAGI (reference sequence). Trimming cost V 3 bases and J 5 bases, with 19 bases left between them. The CDR3 is made up of 16 amino acids. Study results and limitations: An anticipated effect of sequencing depth on clonotype sharing among donors was recognized. For naive CD4 cells, roughly 5% of clonotypes were shared across a few donors.

Naive CD8 populations comprised CD45RO-negative cells positively selected for CCR7, excluding terminally differentiated effector memory CD45RA+ cells. This TCR derives from a woman aged 25 to 39 in good health. The sequencing sample was made of naive CD8+ T cells sorted from blood. This chain links TRBV6-6 with TRBJ2-5; D tentatively reads TRBD1 or TRBD2 (6 bases each). As DNA, the CDR3 is TGTGCCAGCAGTTATCGCGTTGGGGGGCTTGGGGAGACCCAGTACTTC. Translated, it gives CASSYRVGGLGETQYF.